Listed below are T cell receptor beta chains from one sample, sequenced in a study of somatic mutations in cytotoxic T cells in rheumatoid arthritis. Repertoires were generated with immunoSEQ multiplex PCR, while TCRdb's copy carries only in-frame clones and drops some. The data show about 5,800 clones, with roughly 80% seen just once and 47% held by the top ten. Sequenced: CD8+ T cells sorted from blood. These receptors all come from a woman aged 45-60 years with rheumatoid arthritis. Each CDR3 is given with its conserved first and last residue. The D gene is left open where the match is weak. Where a row states a size, it is once, few, many or the class of an expanded clone; other rows omit it.

d_call,j_call,v_call,clone_size,cdr3_aa,cdr3_nt
NA,TRBJ2-1,TRBV7-7,NA,CASSLAASSSYNEQFF,TGTGCCAGCAGCTTAGCGGCTAGCAGCTCCTACAATGAGCAGTTCTTC
NA,TRBJ1-2,TRBV5-6,NA,CASSFGSGSNYGYTF,TGTGCCAGCAGCTTTGGCTCAGGATCCAACTATGGCTACACCTTC
NA,TRBJ1-1,TRBV14,NA,CASSQAVGMNTEAFF,TGTGCCAGCAGCCAAGCCGTTGGCATGAACACTGAAGCTTTCTTT
NA,TRBJ2-7,TRBV6-5,NA,CASGPGIGGSYEQYF,TGTGCCAGCGGCCCAGGAATAGGGGGCTCCTACGAGCAGTACTTC
NA,TRBJ1-5,TRBV9,NA,CASSGGGGSNQPQHF,TGTGCCAGCAGCGGCGGGGGGGGGAGCAATCAGCCCCAGCATTTT
NA,TRBJ2-7,TRBV27,NA,CASSPGDSAYYEQYF,TGTGCCAGCAGCCCGGGGGACAGCGCGTACTACGAGCAGTACTTC
NA,TRBJ2-3,TRBV19,NA,CASSTGELLGTDTQYF,TGTGCCAGTAGTACAGGGGAGTTACTTGGTACAGATACGCAGTATTTT
TRBD2,TRBJ2-3,TRBV2,NA,CASSEAMLAGGLIDTQYF,TGTGCCAGCAGTGAAGCCATGCTAGCGGGAGGGCTAATTGATACGCAGTATTTT
NA,TRBJ1-2,TRBV28,NA,CASSSQQGDKIYGYTF,TGTGCCAGCAGTTCTCAACAGGGAGACAAGATCTATGGCTACACCTTC
NA,TRBJ1-1,TRBV7-9,NA,CASSSEGDYHTEAFF,TGTGCCAGCAGCTCGGAGGGGGACTATCACACTGAAGCTTTCTTT
TRBD2,TRBJ2-1,TRBV9,NA,CASSVGGLSDNEQFF,TGTGCCAGCAGCGTAGGGGGACTATCGGACAATGAGCAGTTCTTC
NA,TRBJ1-2,TRBV27,NA,CASSLSGDYGYTF,TGTGCCAGCAGTTTATCCGGGGACTATGGCTACACCTTC
NA,TRBJ1-2,TRBV15,NA,CATSREEGDGYTF,TGTGCCACCAGCAGGGAAGAGGGCGATGGCTACACCTTC
TRBD2,TRBJ2-1,TRBV11-3,few,CASSAQRGSYNEQFF,TGTGCCAGCAGCGCCCAGCGGGGCTCCTACAATGAGCAGTTCTTC
TRBD1,TRBJ1-1,TRBV9,NA,CASSKQGLDTEAFF,TGTGCCAGCAGCAAACAGGGGTTGGACACTGAAGCTTTCTTT
NA,TRBJ1-1,TRBV6-6,NA,CASSYSGRGGEAFF,TGTGCCAGCAGTTACTCCGGGAGGGGAGGTGAAGCTTTCTTT
NA,TRBJ2-7,TRBV18,NA,CASSPRDTYEQYF,TGTGCCAGCTCACCAAGGGACACCTACGAGCAGTACTTC
NA,TRBJ1-1,TRBV28,NA,CASSLSVNTEAFF,TGTGCCAGCAGTTTATCAGTGAACACTGAAGCTTTCTTT
TRBD1,TRBJ2-7,TRBV7-2,once,CASSSRTGGWYEQYF,TGTGCCAGCAGCTCACGGACAGGGGGATGGTACGAGCAGTACTTC
NA,TRBJ2-1,TRBV7-9,NA,CASSSEGPTNEQFF,TGTGCCAGCAGCTCGGAGGGACCCACCAATGAGCAGTTCTTC
TRBD2,TRBJ2-2,TRBV13,NA,CASSPRDYNTGELFF,TGTGCCAGCAGCCCCCGGGACTATAACACCGGGGAGCTGTTTTTT
TRBD2,TRBJ2-2,TRBV6-1,once,CASSDLGGDLTGELFF,TGTGCCAGCAGTGACCTCGGGGGGGACCTCACCGGGGAGCTGTTTTTT
TRBD2,TRBJ2-7,TRBV19,NA,CASSSGGNYEQYF,TGTGCCAGTAGTAGCGGGGGGAACTACGAGCAGTACTTC
NA,TRBJ2-5,TRBV4-1,NA,CASSQGSTLPETQYF,TGCGCCAGCAGCCAAGGATCGACTCTACCCGAGACCCAGTACTTC
NA,TRBJ2-2,TRBV5-4,NA,CADQGGAGELFF,TGTGCAGATCAAGGAGGAGCCGGGGAGCTGTTTTTT
NA,TRBJ2-7,TRBV13,NA,CASSLVASNYEQYF,TGTGCCAGCAGCTTAGTAGCCTCGAACTACGAGCAGTACTTC
NA,TRBJ2-7,TRBV9,NA,CASSGRTDYEQYF,TGTGCCAGCAGCGGCCGGACAGACTACGAGCAGTACTTC
NA,TRBJ1-1,TRBV29-1,NA,CSVGGGDVNTEAFF,TGCAGCGTTGGTGGGGGGGATGTGAACACTGAAGCTTTCTTT
TRBD2,TRBJ2-1,TRBV10-2,few,CASSGTSGGNEQFF,TGCGCCAGCAGTGGGACTAGCGGGGGCAATGAGCAGTTCTTC
NA,TRBJ1-1,TRBV10-3,medium-sized,CAISGAQGRAEAFF,TGTGCCATCAGTGGGGCTCAGGGTAGAGCTGAAGCTTTCTTT
NA,TRBJ2-5,TRBV5-4,NA,CASSWGAETQYF,TGTGCCAGCAGCTGGGGCGCGGAGACCCAGTACTTC
NA,TRBJ2-7,TRBV7-9,NA,CASSKTSYEQYF,TGTGCCAGCAGCAAGACAAGCTACGAGCAGTACTTC
NA,TRBJ2-7,TRBV9,NA,CASSAGPGLGYEQYF,TGTGCCAGCAGCGCCGGTCCGGGACTTGGCTACGAGCAGTACTTC
TRBD1,TRBJ2-7,TRBV7-8,NA,CASSLAGTGWYEQYF,TGTGCCAGCAGCTTAGCCGGGACAGGCTGGTACGAGCAGTACTTC
NA,TRBJ2-3,TRBV9,NA,CASSSGQITDTQYF,TGTGCCAGCAGCTCAGGACAGATCACAGATACGCAGTATTTT
NA,TRBJ1-6,TRBV7-7,NA,CASRMTGAKQVFNNSPLHF,TGTGCTAGCAGAATGACAGGCGCCAAGCAAGTATTCAATAATTCACCCCTCCACTTT
NA,TRBJ2-5,TRBV9,once,CASSPAGVGETQYF,TGTGCCAGCAGCCCCGCCGGGGTCGGAGAGACCCAGTACTTC
NA,TRBJ1-5,TRBV28,large,CASRAAGINQPQHF,TGTGCCAGCAGGGCCGCGGGGATCAATCAGCCCCAGCATTTT
NA,TRBJ1-5,TRBV19,NA,CASSMLGAVDQPQHF,TGTGCCAGTAGTATGCTAGGGGCCGTGGATCAGCCCCAGCATTTT
TRBD2,TRBJ2-1,TRBV19,once,CASSIDPSGSSYNEQFF,TGTGCCAGTAGTATAGACCCGAGCGGGAGCTCCTACAATGAGCAGTTCTTC
TRBD1,TRBJ1-1,TRBV28,NA,CASSLPPWWTGEHTEAFF,TGTGCCAGCAGCCTTCCGCCGTGGTGGACAGGCGAGCACACTGAAGCTTTCTTT
TRBD2,TRBJ2-7,TRBV11-2,NA,CASRGLAGGDSYEQYF,TGTGCCAGCAGGGGCTTAGCGGGGGGGGACTCCTACGAGCAGTACTTC
NA,TRBJ1-1,TRBV19,NA,CASSLGGEANTEAFF,TGTGCCAGTAGTTTAGGCGGGGAGGCGAACACTGAAGCTTTCTTT
NA,TRBJ2-6,TRBV11-2,NA,CASSLGGAGANVLTF,TGTGCCAGCAGCTTAGGGGGGGCTGGGGCCAACGTCCTGACTTTC
NA,TRBJ1-5,TRBV9,once,CASSVRRWSGDRYSNQPQHF,TGTGCCAGCAGCGTCCGGAGGTGGTCAGGGGATCGTTATAGCAATCAGCCCCAGCATTTT
TRBD1,TRBJ1-2,TRBV2,NA,CAITGRQGRNYGYTF,TGTGCCATAACTGGTAGACAGGGGCGCAACTATGGCTACACCTTC
NA,TRBJ2-7,TRBV5-4,NA,CASSLRTASYEQYF,TGTGCCAGCAGCTTGAGGACAGCTTCCTACGAGCAGTACTTC
TRBD1,TRBJ1-1,TRBV7-8,once,CASSDTGTGEWYTEAFF,TGTGCCAGCAGCGATACTGGGACAGGGGAGTGGTACACTGAAGCTTTCTTT
NA,TRBJ2-6,TRBV6-5,large,CASRAGVGANVLTF,TGTGCCAGCAGGGCAGGGGTCGGGGCCAACGTCCTGACTTTC
NA,TRBJ2-7,TRBV7-9,NA,CASSSGPYEQYF,TGTGCCAGCAGTAGCGGTCCCTACGAGCAGTACTTC
TRBD2,TRBJ2-1,TRBV5-4,NA,CASTLRHGGAAGNEQFF,TGTGCCAGCACCCTGCGCCACGGGGGGGCCGCAGGAAATGAGCAGTTCTTC
NA,TRBJ2-3,TRBV5-4,NA,CASSLGLDRYF,TGTGCCAGCAGCTTGGGGCTAGATCGGTATTTT
TRBD1,TRBJ1-2,TRBV10-2,NA,CAGRGTGGSYGYTF,TGCGCCGGACGAGGGACAGGGGGATCCTATGGCTACACCTTC